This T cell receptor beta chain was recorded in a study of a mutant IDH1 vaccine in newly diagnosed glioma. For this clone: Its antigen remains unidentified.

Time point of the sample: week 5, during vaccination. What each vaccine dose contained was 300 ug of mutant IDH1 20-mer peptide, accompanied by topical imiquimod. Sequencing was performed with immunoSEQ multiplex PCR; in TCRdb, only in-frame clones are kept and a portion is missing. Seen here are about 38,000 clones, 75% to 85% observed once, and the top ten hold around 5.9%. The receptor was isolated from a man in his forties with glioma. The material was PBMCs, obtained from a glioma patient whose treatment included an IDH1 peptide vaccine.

The CDR3 is CASSQEGGRGFGYTF. The CDR3 DNA sequence: TGCGCCAGCAGCCAAGAAGGGGGCAGGGGGTTTGGCTACACCTTC. The rearrangement joins TRBV4-1 to TRBJ1-2, with 7 bases that match TRBD1. This CDR3 is 15 amino acids long. With V trimmed by 0 bases and J by 7 bases, 8 bases remained unmatched. Per the germline V gene, CDR1 is MGHRA and CDR2 is YSYEKL.